This TCR beta chain emerged from a study of T-cell reconstitution after alpha-beta-depleted transplantation in children. The trim removed 4 bases at V and 8 bases at J, leaving 7 bases unmatched. CDR1 is SQVTM and CDR2 is ANQGSEA in the germline V gene. This CDR3 spans 14 amino acids. Unique molecular identifiers were incorporated during preparation of the TCRbeta library. TCRdb independently ran MiXCR on the PCR reads; one entry per CDR3 protein. This table holds over 300,000 distinct CDR3 sequences, approximately 10% found once. The sequence was obtained from a human donor who donated a stem cell graft to a child with acute lymphoblastic leukemia. The material sequenced was PBMCs from the stem cell graft donor, taken from the stem cell graft. The chain joins TRBV29-1 to TRBJ1-6; 8 bases line up with TRBD1. CDR3 protein: CSVAQTGGDSPLHF. Here the CDR3 DNA reads TGCAGCGTTGCCCAAACAGGGGGTGATTCACCCCTCCACTTT. The full variable domain, its missing parts supplied by reference TRBV29-1 and TRBJ1-6, is SAVISQKPSRDICQRGTSLTIQCQVDSQVTMMFWYRQQPGQSLTLIATANQGSEATYESGFVIDKFPISRPNLTFSTLTVSNMSPEDSSIYLCSVAQTGGDSPLHFGNGTRLTVT.